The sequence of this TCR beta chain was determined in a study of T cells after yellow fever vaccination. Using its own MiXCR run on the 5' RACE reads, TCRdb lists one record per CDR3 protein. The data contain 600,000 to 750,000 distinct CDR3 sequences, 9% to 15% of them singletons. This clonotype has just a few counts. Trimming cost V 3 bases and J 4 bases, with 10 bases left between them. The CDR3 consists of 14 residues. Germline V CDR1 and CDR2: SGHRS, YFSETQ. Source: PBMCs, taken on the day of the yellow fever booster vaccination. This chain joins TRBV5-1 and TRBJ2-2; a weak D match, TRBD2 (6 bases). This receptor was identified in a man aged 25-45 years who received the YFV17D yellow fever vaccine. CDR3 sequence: CASSSGEVTGELFF. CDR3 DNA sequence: TGCGCCAGCAGCTCGGGGGAGGTCACCGGGGAGCTGTTTTTT.